This T cell receptor (beta chain) is from a study of shared clonotypes between healthy human individuals. Subsets obtained from CD4+ cells comprised CD45RA+ naive and CD45RA-negative memory cells. On this clone: Antigen specificity is unknown.

Trimming shortened V by 8 bases and J by 2 bases, and 13 bases separated the two germline ends. From germline, CDR1 is KGHSH and CDR2 LQKENI. The CDR3 is made up of 13 amino acids. This table comes from immunoSEQ multiplex PCR, and its TCRdb copy is limited to in-frame clones, with some not included. The sample includes some 1 million clones, around 74% seen only once; the top ten take less than 1.5%. Study observations and caveats: It was the few donors that limited the genetic and exposure-history diversity represented. In general, naive subsets displayed greater estimated richness than memory subsets did. Only blood samples were collected, and tissue repertoires likely differ.

The sequencing input was memory CD4+ T cells sorted from blood. Sample subset: CD45RA-negative fraction. V usage is TRBV18 and J usage is TRBJ2-7, with D unclear. The TCR was taken from a man between 18 and 29 years old in good health. DNA for the CDR3: TGTGCCAGCACCCAACCCCCGGCCTACGAGCAGTACTTC. Translation gives CASTQPPAYEQYF.